This record looks at one T cell receptor (beta chain) sequence and its context. Since the CDR3 does not end with the conserved phenylalanine or tryptophan, this likely comes from a read error. This sample was included in a study of T-cell reconstitution after alpha-beta-depleted transplantation in children. The CDR3 has 13 residues. Germline CDR1 reads SQVTM; CDR2 reads ANQGSEA. The ends lost 6 bases at V and 9 bases at J; junction bases unmatched: 6. Using unique molecular identifiers, the investigators prepared the TCRbeta library. In TCRdb, the PCR reads were re-called with MiXCR into one record per CDR3 protein. In the table there are hundreds of thousands of distinct CDR3 sequences, around 12% of which are singletons.

Source: PBMCs, taken before TCRalphabeta/CD19-depleted stem cell transplant. This clonotype originated in a girl aged 2 to 9 with congenital amegakaryocytic thrombocytopenia, due to receive a stem cell transplant. The gene calls are TRBV29-1 and TRBJ2-1; 12 bases map to TRBD2. This CDR3 reads CSVRTSGIGEQFL. As DNA, the CDR3 is TGCAGCGTCCGGACTAGCGGGATAGGTGAGCAGTTCTTG.